The 4 T cell receptor beta chains below come from one sample, sequenced in a study of blood T cell repertoires in COVID-19 (dated by TCRdb to 2019 to 2021). To prepare the library, the immunoSEQ multiplex PCR assay was applied. The immuneACCESS repertoire file appears here via TCRdb, limited to in-frame rearrangements. These files lack a portion of the clones; in checked studies, under half of the deficit traces to unresolved V genes, and the cause of the others is not known. For this sample there are roughly 300,000 clones; 86% appear just once. The ten largest make up 9.5% to 15% of the sample. Sequences were obtained from peripheral blood. All receptors come from a woman in her thirties with COVID-19, enrolled during active disease.

This rearrangement joins TRBV29-1 to TRBJ2-1, with D unclear. There are 10 residues in the CDR3. V lost 5 bases and J lost 5, with 4 bases in between. Germline V CDR1 and CDR2: SQVTM, ANQGSEA. CDR3 sequence (DNA): TGCAGCGTTTGGCACAATGAGCAGTTCTTC. This codes for CSVWHNEQFF.

The V and J genes are TRBV19 and TRBJ2-2; TRBD1 might be the D (5 bases). CDR3 length: 14 amino acids. V dropped 6 bases and J dropped 0 bases, with 8 bases sitting between them. Germline CDR1 and CDR2: LNHDA and SQIVND (reference sequence). The CDR3 DNA reads TGTGCCAGTAGGCAGGGTTCGAACACCGGGGAGCTGTTTTTT. Protein product: CASRQGSNTGELFF.

This sequence joins TRBV7-2 and TRBJ1-2; TRBD1 agrees at 8 bases. Germline lookup yields CDR1 SGHTA and CDR2 FQGNSA. CDR3 length equals 13 residues. Germline trimming cut 2 bases from V and 7 bases from J; bases unmatched to any gene: 3. In DNA, the CDR3 is TGTGCCAGCAGCTTACAGGGGGCGATTGGCTACACCTTC. Protein sequence: CASSLQGAIGYTF.

The chain employs TRBV9 and TRBJ1-6; D might be TRBD1 (5 bases). The V and J ends lost 0 bases and 7 bases respectively, with 5 bases between them. This CDR3 has 13 amino acids. The germline gives CDR1 SGDLS, CDR2 YYNGEE. The CDR3, as DNA: TGTGCCAGCAGCGTAGAGGGGAATTCACCCCTCCACTTT. Translation: CASSVEGNSPLHF.